Listed below are T cell receptor beta chains from one sample, sequenced in a study of OX40 agonist ivuxolimab in advanced cancers. TCRdb keeps only in-frame clones here, not all; method: immunoSEQ multiplex PCR. The sample gives 65,000 to 70,000 clones, roughly four fifths of which show up once; 0.4% to 0.5% is in the top ten. The sample consisted of CD4+ or CD8+ T cells sorted from blood, taken in a trial of the OX40 agonist ivuxolimab. The receptors shown here come from an adult with an advanced solid tumor such as melanoma, head and neck, liver or kidney cancer. The CDR3 runs from the conserved cysteine through the conserved F or W. Each record gives: V gene, D gene, J gene, CDR3 DNA, CDR3 protein. D genes are given only for firm matches.

V: TRBV19; D: NA; J: TRBJ2-6; DNA: TGTGCCAGTAAAGGACTGATGAGCGCCTCTGGGGCCAACGTCCTGACTTTC; CDR3: CASKGLMSASGANVLTF
V: TRBV19; D: NA; J: TRBJ1-1; DNA: TGTGCCAGTAGTATAGCGGGGGCTAACACTGAAGCTTTCTTT; CDR3: CASSIAGANTEAFF
V: TRBV5-1; D: TRBD2; J: TRBJ2-3; DNA: TGCGCCAGCAGCTCCCTGACTAGCGGGAGGGCCGGGGCAGATACGCAGTATTTT; CDR3: CASSSLTSGRAGADTQYF
V: TRBV7-9; D: NA; J: TRBJ1-5; DNA: TGTGCCAGCAGCTCATCAGGAGGCAATCAGCCCCAGCATTTT; CDR3: CASSSSGGNQPQHF
V: TRBV4-3; D: TRBD1; J: TRBJ1-2; DNA: TGCGCCAGCAGCCAAGGATACAGGGGTGTGGGGGGCTACACCTTC; CDR3: CASSQGYRGVGGYTF
V: TRBV5-6; D: NA; J: TRBJ2-4; DNA: TGTGCCAGCAACATTTTTAGCGGAGCCAAAAACATTCAGTACTTC; CDR3: CASNIFSGAKNIQYF
V: TRBV10-1; D: NA; J: TRBJ2-1; DNA: TGCGCCAGCTCTAGTACCCGACGATCCTACAATGAGCAGTTCTTC; CDR3: CASSSTRRSYNEQFF
V: TRBV19; D: NA; J: TRBJ1-1; DNA: TGTGCCAGTAGTATTGATATAACCAGGAACACTGAAGCTTTCTTT; CDR3: CASSIDITRNTEAFF
V: TRBV11-2; D: TRBD1; J: TRBJ1-4; DNA: TGTGCCAGCAGCTCTCAGGGGGCCCAGGGTCTATATGAAAAACTGTTTTTT; CDR3: CASSSQGAQGLYEKLFF
V: TRBV15; D: NA; J: TRBJ1-1; DNA: TGTGCCACCAGCAGCCCGGGTGCCTCGGGGACTGAAGCTTTCTTT; CDR3: CATSSPGASGTEAFF
V: TRBV5-1; D: TRBD2; J: TRBJ2-3; DNA: TGCGCCAGCAGCTCTACTAGCGGGAACACAGATACGCAGTATTTT; CDR3: CASSSTSGNTDTQYF
V: TRBV7-9; D: TRBD2; J: TRBJ2-7; DNA: TGTGCCAGCAGCTTAGGCTCAAGCCTGGGGACTAGCGGGAACGAGCAGTACTTC; CDR3: CASSLGSSLGTSGNEQYF
V: TRBV28; D: TRBD1; J: TRBJ1-2; DNA: TGTGCCAGCAGTTTTGGACAGGGGTATGGCTACACCTTC; CDR3: CASSFGQGYGYTF
V: TRBV7-8; D: NA; J: TRBJ1-4; DNA: TGTGCCAGCAGCTCGACGGCGGGTAGTGAAAAACTGTTTTTT; CDR3: CASSSTAGSEKLFF
V: TRBV2; D: NA; J: TRBJ2-6; DNA: TGTGCCAGCCAGACAAGCTACTCCTCTGGGGCCAACGTCCTGACTTTC; CDR3: CASQTSYSSGANVLTF
V: TRBV21-1; D: NA; J: TRBJ1-5; DNA: TGTGCCAGCAGTTTGGGGAACCAGCCCCAGCATTTT; CDR3: CASSLGNQPQHF
V: TRBV18; D: NA; J: TRBJ1-3; DNA: TGTGCCAGCTCACCCCCCGGGACATGGGGGAACACCATATATTTT; CDR3: CASSPPGTWGNTIYF
V: TRBV5-1; D: NA; J: TRBJ1-6; DNA: TGCGCCAGCAGCTTGTCAGGGGATTTTCCCCTCCACTTT; CDR3: CASSLSGDFPLHF
V: TRBV30; D: NA; J: TRBJ1-2; DNA: TGTGCCTGGAGTGTAGGGGCTGGGAACTATGGCTACACCTTC; CDR3: CAWSVGAGNYGYTF
V: TRBV28; D: NA; J: TRBJ1-5; DNA: TGTGCCAGCAGTCCCCTTGGGGGGGTGGGCCTGCCCCAGCATTTT; CDR3: CASSPLGGVGLPQHF